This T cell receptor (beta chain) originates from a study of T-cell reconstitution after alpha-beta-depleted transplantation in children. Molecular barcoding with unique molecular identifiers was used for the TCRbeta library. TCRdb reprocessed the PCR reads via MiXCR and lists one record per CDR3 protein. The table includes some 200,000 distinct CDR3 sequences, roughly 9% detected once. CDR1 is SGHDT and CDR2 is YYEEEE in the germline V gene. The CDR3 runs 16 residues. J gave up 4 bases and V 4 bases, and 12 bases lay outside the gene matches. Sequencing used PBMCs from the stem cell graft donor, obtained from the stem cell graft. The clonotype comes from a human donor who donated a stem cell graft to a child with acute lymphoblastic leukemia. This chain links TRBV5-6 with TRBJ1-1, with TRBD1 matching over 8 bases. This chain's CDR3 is CASSTFGVDRGTEAFF. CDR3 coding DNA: TGTGCCAGCAGCACCTTCGGGGTTGACAGGGGCACTGAAGCTTTCTTT.